Listed below are T cell receptor beta chains from one sample, sequenced in a study of early stage breast cancer tumors. Method: immunoSEQ multiplex PCR; TCRdb's copy keeps in-frame clones and lacks some. The profile shows some 48,000 clones, roughly 83% of them singletons. The sample was blood. The receptors stem from a person aged 45 to 59 with breast cancer. Both conserved end residues are part of each CDR3. D genes are given only for firm matches. Size tells how often a clone was seen (once, few, many) or the class of an expanded clone, and some rows leave it out.

d_gene	abundance	v_gene	len	j_gene	CDR3nt	CDR3aa
.	few	TRBV18	15	TRBJ2-1	TGTGCCAGCTCACCTGAGAGCGGAAGGAGAGGTGAGCAGTTCTTC	CASSPESGRRGEQFF
TRBD2	.	TRBV7-9	16	TRBJ2-1	TGTGCCAGCAGCCCACGGTCCCTAGCGGGGGGCCGCGAGCAGTTCTTC	CASSPRSLAGGREQFF
.	.	TRBV5-1	15	TRBJ2-3	TGCGCCAGCAGCTTGGGAGGGACTCGCACAGATACGCAGTATTTT	CASSLGGTRTDTQYF
.	.	TRBV28	17	TRBJ1-5	TGTGCCAGCAGTTTATGGACGGGTACAGATAGCAATCAGCCCCAGCATTTT	CASSLWTGTDSNQPQHF
.	.	TRBV19	14	TRBJ2-1	TGTGCCAGTAGTATCTCGAGCTCCTACAATGAGCAGTTCTTC	CASSISSSYNEQFF
TRBD1	.	TRBV10-3	14	TRBJ2-7	TGTGCCATCAGGACCGGGACAGGGGGCTACGAGCAGTACTTC	CAIRTGTGGYEQYF
.	once	TRBV6-6	14	TRBJ2-3	TGTGCCAGCAGTTACCCCGGGGGTACAGATACGCAGTATTTT	CASSYPGGTDTQYF
TRBD1	.	TRBV20-1	11	TRBJ1-2	TGCAGTACCGGGACAGACTATGGCTACACCTTC	CSTGTDYGYTF
.	.	TRBV6-5	14	TRBJ2-3	TGTGCCAGCAGTTACTTTCACAGCACAGATACGCAGTATTTT	CASSYFHSTDTQYF
TRBD1	few	TRBV9	13	TRBJ2-3	TGTGCCAGCAGAGGACAGGGAACAGATACGCAGTATTTT	CASRGQGTDTQYF
TRBD1	.	TRBV19	14	TRBJ2-1	TGTGCCAGTAGAGGGACAGGGGGCGCGGGGGAGCAGTTCTTC	CASRGTGGAGEQFF
.	.	TRBV11-2	13	TRBJ2-1	TGTGCCGGTGACCGGAGCTCCTACAATGAGCAGTTCTTC	CAGDRSSYNEQFF
.	once	TRBV11-3	17	TRBJ1-3	TGTGCCAGCAGCTTAGGTGGGGCGACCGACTCTGGAAACACCATATATTTT	CASSLGGATDSGNTIYF
.	.	TRBV9	13	TRBJ1-1	TGTGCCAGCACTCCGCCATTGAACACTGAAGCTTTCTTT	CASTPPLNTEAFF
TRBD2	.	TRBV5-4	14	TRBJ2-3	TGTGCCAGCAGGACTAGCGGGAGGGCAGATACGCAGTATTTT	CASRTSGRADTQYF
.	.	TRBV11-2	12	TRBJ2-4	TGTGCCAGCAGCTTATCTAGCAACATTCAGTACTTC	CASSLSSNIQYF
.	.	TRBV6-6	16	TRBJ1-3	TGTGCCAGCAGTTACTCGATCGACGGGGCTGGAAACACCATATATTTT	CASSYSIDGAGNTIYF
TRBD2	.	TRBV7-6	15	TRBJ2-5	TGTGCCAGCAGCATTCCGACTAGCGGTCAAGAGACCCAGTACTTC	CASSIPTSGQETQYF
.	.	TRBV28	13	TRBJ2-1	TGTGCCAGCAGATTCCATAGCGGAAATGAGCAGTTCTTC	CASRFHSGNEQFF
.	.	TRBV5-1	14	TRBJ2-1	TGCGCCAGCAGCTTGACGGGATCGTTGAATGAGCAGTTCTTC	CASSLTGSLNEQFF
.	.	TRBV15	14	TRBJ2-3	TGTGCCACCAGCCTCGGGACCCTAGAGGGAGGGCAGTATTTT	CATSLGTLEGGQYF
TRBD2	once	TRBV7-6	16	TRBJ2-2	TGTGCCAGCAGCTTAGGTAGCGGGGAGGCAGCCGGGGAGCTGTTTTTT	CASSLGSGEAAGELFF
.	.	TRBV7-9	14	TRBJ1-2	TGTGCCAGCAGCGCGTCGGGCAGACCCTATGGCTACACCTTC	CASSASGRPYGYTF
.	.	TRBV19	16	TRBJ2-2	TGTGCCAGTAGTATAAGGTTTGAGACACCCACCGGGGAGCTGTTTTTT	CASSIRFETPTGELFF
.	.	TRBV4-3	14	TRBJ2-2	TGCGCCAGCAGCCCCGAGGAGGGCACCGGGGAGCTGTTTTTT	CASSPEEGTGELFF
TRBD1	.	TRBV19	14	TRBJ2-5	TGTGCCAGTAGTATTCGACAGGGCGGAGAGACCCAGTACTTC	CASSIRQGGETQYF
TRBD1	.	TRBV4-3	15	TRBJ2-3	TGCGCCAGCAGCCAGGGGACAGGGGGCACAGATACGCAGTATTTT	CASSQGTGGTDTQYF
TRBD1	.	TRBV10-3	14	TRBJ2-5	TGTGCCATCAGTGTACAGGGGGAACAAGAGACCCAGTACTTC	CAISVQGEQETQYF
.	.	TRBV28	14	TRBJ2-5	TGTGCCAGCAGTTTCGACATAGTACAAGAGACCCAGTACTTC	CASSFDIVQETQYF
TRBD1	.	TRBV4-1	15	TRBJ2-5	TGCGCCAGCAGCCATCGGGACAGTTTGTTGGAGACCCAGTACTTC	CASSHRDSLLETQYF
TRBD2	.	TRBV7-2	15	TRBJ2-1	TGTGCCAGCAGCCCCCGGGAGGGGGCCTACAATGAGCAGTTCTTC	CASSPREGAYNEQFF
.	.	TRBV7-2	16	TRBJ1-2	TGTGCCAGCAGCCTGGCCCTCCAGGGGAAGGGCTATGGCTACACCTTC	CASSLALQGKGYGYTF
.	.	TRBV6-6	14	TRBJ1-3	TGTGCCAGCAGTTACTCCACCGTTGGAAACACCATATATTTT	CASSYSTVGNTIYF
.	.	TRBV28	12	TRBJ2-3	TGTGCCAGCAGCGACCACACAGATACGCAGTATTTT	CASSDHTDTQYF
.	few	TRBV7-2	14	TRBJ1-1	TGTGCCAGCAGCTTAGCAGGGAGTCGGACTGAAGCTTTCTTT	CASSLAGSRTEAFF
TRBD2	.	TRBV6-4	18	TRBJ2-2	TGTGCCAGCAGTGACTCGACGGCGGGAGGGTCGTTTACCGGGGAGCTGTTTTTT	CASSDSTAGGSFTGELFF
TRBD2	once	TRBV27	15	TRBJ2-1	TGTGCCAGCAGCATCCTAGCGGGGGAGTACAATGAGCAGTTCTTC	CASSILAGEYNEQFF
.	once	TRBV5-1	15	TRBJ2-4	TGCGCCAGCAGCTTGGGACAACTAGCCAAAAACATTCAGTACTTC	CASSLGQLAKNIQYF
TRBD1	.	TRBV28	14	TRBJ2-5	TGTGCCAGCAGAACGCCGACAGGGGTGGAGACCCAGTACTTC	CASRTPTGVETQYF
TRBD1	once	TRBV5-4	14	TRBJ2-3	TGTGCCAGCAGCCCGGGACAGATCACAGATACGCAGTATTTT	CASSPGQITDTQYF
TRBD2	.	TRBV7-2	15	TRBJ2-7	TGTGCCAGCAGCCCCCCCGGGACTAGCGCGGGCGAGCAGTACTTC	CASSPPGTSAGEQYF